These T cell receptor beta chains were read from a single sample in a study of T-cell memory formation after mild COVID-19. TCRdb processed the 5' RACE reads anew with MiXCR; each CDR3 protein has one entry. There are fewer than 500,000 distinct CDR3 sequences in the sample; more than 20% occur only once, and 9.5% to 15% lies in the top ten. The material sequenced was PBMCs or a T cell subset sorted from them (not recorded which). These receptors came from an adult woman who had mild COVID-19 (a few samples of this study predate the infection). Cell type and time point are not known. The CDR3 runs from the conserved cysteine through the conserved F or W. The D gene is left open where the match is weak. The size field is filled for only some rows; it gives once, few, many or a size class.

TRBV19	TRBD1	18	NA	TRBJ1-5	CASSTRTGEVGLNQPQHF	TGTGCCAGTAGTACACGGACAGGGGAGGTTGGGCTCAATCAGCCCCAGCATTTT
TRBV4-1	NA	17	many	TRBJ1-1	CASSQVVAGSLNTEAFF	TGCGCCAGCAGCCAAGTGGTGGCAGGGTCTCTGAACACTGAAGCTTTCTTT
TRBV4-1	NA	15	NA	TRBJ2-7	CASSHRWPTRDEQYF	TGCGCCAGCAGCCACAGGTGGCCCACCCGGGACGAGCAGTACTTC
TRBV12-3/TRBV12-4	NA	14	NA	TRBJ2-5	CASGRNSDQETQYF	TGTGCCAGCGGGCGGAACTCTGACCAAGAGACCCAGTACTTC
TRBV27	NA	14	NA	TRBJ1-5	CASSPRQANQPQHF	TGTGCCAGCAGTCCTCGACAGGCCAATCAGCCCCAGCATTTT
TRBV19	TRBD2	15	NA	TRBJ2-2	CASSITSGGIGELFF	TGTGCCAGTAGTATTACTAGCGGGGGGATCGGGGAGCTGTTTTTT
TRBV24-1	TRBD1	15	few	TRBJ2-1	CATSGDRGSYNEQFF	TGTGCCACCAGTGGGGACAGGGGCTCCTACAATGAGCAGTTCTTC
TRBV11-3	TRBD2	16	NA	TRBJ2-2	CASSLWLAGNTGELFF	TGTGCCAGCAGCCTTTGGCTAGCGGGAAACACCGGGGAGCTGTTTTTT
TRBV29-1	NA	14	NA	TRBJ2-2	CSVASQGDTGELFF	TGCAGCGTTGCGTCACAGGGAGACACCGGGGAGCTGTTTTTT
TRBV7-2	NA	12	NA	TRBJ1-1	CASSLAYTEAFF	TGTGCCAGCAGCTTAGCATACACTGAAGCTTTCTTT
TRBV3-1	NA	14	few	TRBJ1-5	CASSPDNSNQPQHF	TGTGCCAGCAGCCCAGACAATAGCAATCAGCCCCAGCATTTT
TRBV6-5	TRBD1	16	NA	TRBJ2-3	CASSPTGTEDTDTQYF	TGTGCCAGCAGTCCAACCGGGACAGAGGACACAGATACGCAGTATTTT
TRBV7-2	NA	13	many	TRBJ2-5	CASSQVSGETQYF	TGTGCCAGCAGTCAGGTGTCAGGGGAGACCCAGTACTTC
TRBV2	NA	13	once	TRBJ2-1	CASSEAAKTTQFF	TGTGCCAGCAGTGAAGCGGCCAAGACAACGCAGTTCTTC
TRBV7-9	TRBD2	16	few	TRBJ2-1	CASSNGAGGPQDEQFF	TGTGCCAGCAGCAACGGGGCGGGAGGGCCGCAAGATGAGCAGTTCTTC
TRBV3-1	TRBD1	15	NA	TRBJ1-2	CASSSTGIRDYGYTF	TGTGCCAGCAGCTCGACAGGGATCCGTGACTATGGCTACACCTTC
TRBV20-1	NA	16	NA	TRBJ1-5	CSASRVAEYSNQPQHF	TGCAGTGCTAGCCGCGTGGCAGAATATAGCAATCAGCCCCAGCATTTT
TRBV7-6	TRBD2	16	NA	TRBJ2-1	CASSFETSPSYNEQFF	TGTGCCAGCAGCTTCGAGACTAGCCCTTCCTACAATGAGCAGTTCTTC
TRBV4-1	NA	17	NA	TRBJ2-7	CASSQPNRRAQDYEQYF	TGCGCCAGCAGCCAGCCAAACCGCCGCGCGCAGGACTACGAGCAGTACTTC
TRBV18	NA	14	NA	TRBJ1-5	CASSRRYSNQPQHF	TGTGCCAGCTCACGCAGGTATAGCAATCAGCCCCAGCATTTT
TRBV11-2	NA	15	NA	TRBJ2-3	CASSLGAGLSDTQYF	TGTGCCAGCAGCTTAGGGGCAGGACTCTCTGATACGCAGTATTTT
TRBV7-9	NA	15	few	TRBJ2-3	CASSPRMGGTDTQYF	TGTGCCAGCAGCCCCCGGATGGGGGGCACAGATACGCAGTATTTT
TRBV6-2/TRBV6-3	TRBD2	16	many	TRBJ2-1	CASSYLAGGSYNEQFF	TGTGCCAGCAGTTATCTAGCGGGGGGGTCCTACAATGAGCAGTTCTTC
TRBV15	NA	16	NA	TRBJ2-2	CATSRRGTANTGELFF	TGTGCCACCAGCAGACGGGGGACAGCGAACACCGGGGAGCTGTTTTTT
TRBV7-8	NA	13	NA	TRBJ2-1	CASSLAPGVYQFF	TGTGCCAGCAGCTTAGCTCCGGGAGTCTATCAGTTCTTC
TRBV20-1	TRBD1	14	NA	TRBJ2-2	CSAEIGQGSGELFF	TGCAGTGCTGAAATAGGACAGGGGTCCGGGGAGCTGTTTTTT
TRBV3-1	NA	14	few	TRBJ2-1	CASSQELAYNEQFF	TGTGCCAGCAGCCAAGAACTGGCCTACAATGAGCAGTTCTTC
TRBV9	TRBD2	17	NA	TRBJ2-1	CASSVGGFGGADNEQFF	TGTGCCAGCAGCGTAGGTGGATTCGGGGGGGCGGACAATGAGCAGTTCTTC
TRBV19	TRBD2	14	few	TRBJ2-7	CASSIGLASNEQYF	TGTGCCAGTAGTATTGGACTAGCGAGCAACGAGCAGTACTTC
TRBV7-3	NA	14	NA	TRBJ2-1	CASSLKLMAGLQFF	TGTGCCAGCAGCTTAAAGCTTATGGCGGGCCTGCAGTTCTTC
TRBV6-6	TRBD2	18	NA	TRBJ2-2	CASTRTGLAGPNTGELFF	TGTGCCAGCACCAGAACGGGACTAGCGGGTCCGAACACCGGGGAGCTGTTTTTT
TRBV7-2	NA	14	NA	TRBJ1-2	CASSLGGGDYGYTF	TGTGCCAGCAGCTTAGGGGGAGGGGACTATGGCTACACCTTC
TRBV25-1	NA	13	NA	TRBJ2-7	CASAWGSTYEQYF	TGTGCCAGCGCATGGGGCAGCACCTACGAGCAGTACTTC
TRBV25-1	NA	14	NA	TRBJ1-2	CASSSLGGAYGYTF	TGTGCCAGCAGTTCTCTTGGGGGGGCTTATGGCTACACCTTC
TRBV12-3/TRBV12-4	NA	14	NA	TRBJ2-1	CASSLLGLYNEQFF	TGTGCCAGCAGTTTATTGGGGCTCTACAATGAGCAGTTCTTC
TRBV4-1	NA	14	many	TRBJ2-2	CASSQRSRFGELFF	TGCGCCAGCAGCCAAAGATCACGGTTCGGGGAGCTGTTTTTT
TRBV5-1	TRBD1	14	NA	TRBJ1-1	CASSSRGSNTEAFF	TGCGCCAGCAGTTCCAGGGGGTCTAACACTGAAGCTTTCTTT
TRBV4-1	TRBD2	17	NA	TRBJ2-7	CASSQDFSGGALYEQYF	TGCGCCAGCAGCCAAGATTTCAGCGGGGGGGCTCTCTACGAGCAGTACTTC
TRBV9	NA	13	few	TRBJ2-2	CASSVLESGELFF	TGTGCCAGCAGCGTATTAGAGTCCGGGGAGCTGTTTTTT
TRBV29-1	NA	13	few	TRBJ2-3	CSMTVRVGDTQYF	TGCAGCATGACAGTGCGGGTTGGAGATACGCAGTATTTT
TRBV12-3/TRBV12-4	NA	15	NA	TRBJ2-3	CASTLKGESTDTQYF	TGTGCCAGCACTCTCAAGGGGGAAAGCACAGATACGCAGTATTTT
TRBV29-1	NA	11	once	TRBJ1-1	CTGRENTEAFF	TGCACAGGACGGGAGAACACTGAAGCTTTCTTT
TRBV7-3	TRBD1	15	few	TRBJ2-3	CASSRTGQGPDTQYF	TGTGCCAGCAGCCGAACGGGACAGGGGCCAGATACGCAGTATTTT
TRBV19	TRBD2	15	NA	TRBJ2-1	CASTPAAGGYNEQFF	TGTGCCAGTACCCCGGCAGCGGGAGGGTACAATGAGCAGTTCTTC
TRBV19	NA	11	NA	TRBJ1-1	CASTGATEAFF	TGTGCCAGTACGGGGGCCACTGAAGCTTTCTTT
TRBV6-5	TRBD1	15	few	TRBJ1-2	CASSYSNRGRYGYTF	TGTGCCAGCAGTTACTCGAACAGGGGCCGATATGGCTACACCTTC
TRBV24-1	TRBD1	15	NA	TRBJ2-7	CATRQGQGVAYEQYF	TGTGCCACCAGACAGGGACAGGGGGTCGCCTACGAGCAGTACTTC
TRBV7-3	NA	14	few	TRBJ2-2	CASSSGLFTGELFF	TGTGCCAGCAGCTCGGGACTTTTCACCGGGGAGCTGTTTTTT
TRBV12-3/TRBV12-4	NA	15	NA	TRBJ2-2	CASSQTEKHTGELFF	TGTGCCAGCAGTCAGACAGAAAAGCACACCGGGGAGCTGTTTTTT
TRBV5-4	NA	16	NA	TRBJ2-3	CASSLAGGTDTDTQYF	TGTGCCAGCAGCTTGGCTGGGGGAACCGACACAGATACGCAGTATTTT
TRBV20-1	TRBD1	14	NA	TRBJ1-2	CSATYPGQGYGYTF	TGCAGTGCTACCTACCCGGGACAGGGGTATGGCTACACCTTC
TRBV10-3	TRBD1	18	NA	TRBJ2-6	CAISRQGASLSGANVLTF	TGTGCCATCAGTAGACAGGGGGCTTCCCTCTCTGGGGCCAACGTCCTGACTTTC
TRBV7-8	TRBD1	14	few	TRBJ1-1	CASSDGTENTEAFF	TGTGCCAGCAGCGACGGGACAGAGAACACTGAAGCTTTCTTT
TRBV20-1	NA	13	many	TRBJ2-3	CSAPLYGTDTQYF	TGCAGTGCTCCACTCTACGGCACAGATACGCAGTATTTT
TRBV9	NA	14	NA	TRBJ2-2	CASSEFGHTGELFF	TGTGCCAGCAGCGAGTTCGGGCACACCGGGGAGCTGTTTTTT
TRBV9	NA	13	few	TRBJ2-1	CASSVSGDNEQFF	TGTGCCAGCAGCGTATCGGGGGACAATGAGCAGTTCTTC
TRBV7-9	NA	15	few	TRBJ2-7	CASSLVTDSSYEQYF	TGTGCCAGCAGCTTAGTAACCGATAGCTCCTACGAGCAGTACTTC
TRBV24-1	NA	13	few	TRBJ2-2	CATGQLNTGELFF	TGTGCCACCGGGCAGCTGAACACCGGGGAGCTGTTTTTT
TRBV10-2	TRBD1	13	many	TRBJ2-5	CASSQGAQETQYF	TGCGCCAGCAGTCAGGGGGCCCAAGAGACCCAGTACTTC